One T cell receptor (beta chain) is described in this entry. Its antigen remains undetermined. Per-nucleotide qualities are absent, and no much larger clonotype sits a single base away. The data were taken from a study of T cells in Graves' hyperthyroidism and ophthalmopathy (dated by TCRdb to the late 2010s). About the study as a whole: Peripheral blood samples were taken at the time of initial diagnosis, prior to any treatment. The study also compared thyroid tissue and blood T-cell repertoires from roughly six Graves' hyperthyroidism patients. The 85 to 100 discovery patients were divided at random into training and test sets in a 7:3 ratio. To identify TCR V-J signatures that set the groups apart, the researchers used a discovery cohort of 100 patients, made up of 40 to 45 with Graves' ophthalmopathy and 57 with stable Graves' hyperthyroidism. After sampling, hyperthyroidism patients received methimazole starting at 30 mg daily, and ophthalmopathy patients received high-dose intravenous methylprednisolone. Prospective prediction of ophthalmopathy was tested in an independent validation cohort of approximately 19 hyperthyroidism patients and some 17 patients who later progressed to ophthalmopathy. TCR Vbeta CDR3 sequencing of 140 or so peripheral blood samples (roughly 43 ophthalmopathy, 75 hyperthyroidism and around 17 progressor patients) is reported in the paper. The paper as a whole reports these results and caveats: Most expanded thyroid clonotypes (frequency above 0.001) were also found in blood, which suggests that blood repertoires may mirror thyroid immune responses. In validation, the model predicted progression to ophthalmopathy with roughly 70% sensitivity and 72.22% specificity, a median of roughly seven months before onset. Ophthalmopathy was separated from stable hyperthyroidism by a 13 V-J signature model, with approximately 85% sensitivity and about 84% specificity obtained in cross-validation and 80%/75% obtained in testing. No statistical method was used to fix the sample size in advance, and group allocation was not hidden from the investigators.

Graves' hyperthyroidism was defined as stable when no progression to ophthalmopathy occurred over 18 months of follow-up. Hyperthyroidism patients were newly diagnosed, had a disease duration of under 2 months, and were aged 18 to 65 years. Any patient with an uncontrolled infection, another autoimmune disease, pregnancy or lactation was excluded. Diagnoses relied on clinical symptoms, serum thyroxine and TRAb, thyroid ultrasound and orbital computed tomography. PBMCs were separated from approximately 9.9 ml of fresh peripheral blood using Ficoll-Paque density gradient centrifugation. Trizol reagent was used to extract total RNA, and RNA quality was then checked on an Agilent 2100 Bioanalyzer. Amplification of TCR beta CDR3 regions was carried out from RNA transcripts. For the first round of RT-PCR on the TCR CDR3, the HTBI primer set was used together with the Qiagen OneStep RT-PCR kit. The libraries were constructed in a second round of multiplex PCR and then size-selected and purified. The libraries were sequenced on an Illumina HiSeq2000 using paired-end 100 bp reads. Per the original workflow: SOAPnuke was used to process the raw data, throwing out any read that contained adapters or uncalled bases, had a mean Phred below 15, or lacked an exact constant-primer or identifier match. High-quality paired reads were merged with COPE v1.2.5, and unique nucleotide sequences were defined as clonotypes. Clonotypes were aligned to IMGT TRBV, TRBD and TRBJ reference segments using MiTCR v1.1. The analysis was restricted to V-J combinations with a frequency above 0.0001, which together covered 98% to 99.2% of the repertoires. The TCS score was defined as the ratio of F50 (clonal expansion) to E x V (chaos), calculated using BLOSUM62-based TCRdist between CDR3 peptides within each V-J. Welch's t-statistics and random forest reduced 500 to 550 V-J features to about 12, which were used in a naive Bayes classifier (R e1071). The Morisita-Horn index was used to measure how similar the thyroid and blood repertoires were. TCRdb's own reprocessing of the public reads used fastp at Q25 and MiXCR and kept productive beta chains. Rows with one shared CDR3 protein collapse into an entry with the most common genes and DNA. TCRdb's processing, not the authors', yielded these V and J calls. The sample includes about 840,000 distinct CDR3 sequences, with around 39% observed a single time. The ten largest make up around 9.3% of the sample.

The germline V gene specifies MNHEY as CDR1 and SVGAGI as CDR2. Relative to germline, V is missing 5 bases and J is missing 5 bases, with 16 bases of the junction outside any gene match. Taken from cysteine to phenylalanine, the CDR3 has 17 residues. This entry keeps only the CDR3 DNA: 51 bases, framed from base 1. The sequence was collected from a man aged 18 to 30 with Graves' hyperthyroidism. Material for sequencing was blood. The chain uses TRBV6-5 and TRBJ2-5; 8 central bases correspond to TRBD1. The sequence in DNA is TGTGCCAGCAGTCGGACAGGGCGAAACATTTTGGGGGAGACCCAGTACTTC. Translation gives CASSRTGRNILGETQYF.